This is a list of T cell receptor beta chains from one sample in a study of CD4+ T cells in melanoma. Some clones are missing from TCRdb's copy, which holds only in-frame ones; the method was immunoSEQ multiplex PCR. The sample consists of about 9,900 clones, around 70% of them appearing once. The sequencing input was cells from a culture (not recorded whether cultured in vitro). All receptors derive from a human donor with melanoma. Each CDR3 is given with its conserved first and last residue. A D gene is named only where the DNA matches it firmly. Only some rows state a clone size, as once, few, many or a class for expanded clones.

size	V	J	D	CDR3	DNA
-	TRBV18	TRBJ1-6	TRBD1	CASSPGQGGVYNSPLHF	TGTGCCAGCTCACCCGGACAGGGTGGAGTCTATAATTCACCCCTCCACTTT
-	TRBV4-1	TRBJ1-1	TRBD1	CASSRGTGTANTEAFF	TGCGCCAGCAGCCGCGGGACCGGGACAGCGAACACTGAAGCTTTCTTT
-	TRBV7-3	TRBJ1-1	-	CASSLQGTNTEAFF	TGTGCCAGCAGCTTACAGGGGACGAACACTGAAGCTTTCTTT
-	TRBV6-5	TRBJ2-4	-	CASSQGGKNIQYF	TGTGCCAGCAGTCAGGGGGGTAAAAACATTCAGTACTTC
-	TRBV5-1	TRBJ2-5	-	CASSFGGIGETQYF	TGCGCCAGCAGCTTTGGAGGAATCGGAGAGACCCAGTACTTC
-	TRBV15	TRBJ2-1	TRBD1	CATSPGTGDYNEQFF	TGTGCCACCAGCCCCGGGACAGGGGATTACAATGAGCAGTTCTTC
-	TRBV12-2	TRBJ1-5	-	CASRWRDRGNQPQHF	TGTGCAAGTCGCTGGCGGGACAGGGGCAATCAGCCCCAGCATTTT
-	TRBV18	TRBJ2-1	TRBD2	CASSLSGGQSYNEQFF	TGTGCCAGCTCACTAAGCGGGGGCCAATCCTACAATGAGCAGTTCTTC
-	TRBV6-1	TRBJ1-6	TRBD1	CALRGGQGPNSPLHF	TGTGCCCTCAGGGGGGGACAGGGACCAAATTCACCCCTCCACTTT
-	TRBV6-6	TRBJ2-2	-	CASSYWDRGTGELFF	TGTGCCAGCAGTTACTGGGATCGGGGGACCGGGGAGCTGTTTTTT
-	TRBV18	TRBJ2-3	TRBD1	CASSPPTGETQYF	TGTGCCAGCTCACCACCGACAGGGGAGACGCAGTATTTT
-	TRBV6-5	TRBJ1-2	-	CASSYQGDYGYTF	TGTGCCAGCAGTTATCAGGGTGACTATGGCTACACCTTC
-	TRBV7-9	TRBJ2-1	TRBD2	CASSRRTSGDRSSYNEQFF	TGTGCCAGCAGCCGACGGACTAGCGGGGATAGAAGCTCCTACAATGAGCAGTTCTTC
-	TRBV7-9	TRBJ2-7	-	CASSLGVGFFSYEQYF	TGTGCCAGCAGCTTAGGGGTTGGGTTCTTCTCCTACGAGCAGTACTTC
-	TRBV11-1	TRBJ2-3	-	CASSLSWNPRITDTQYF	TGTGCCAGCAGCTTATCCTGGAACCCCCGGATTACAGATACGCAGTATTTT
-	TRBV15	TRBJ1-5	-	CATSRGGNSNQPQHF	TGTGCCACCAGCAGAGGCGGGAATAGCAATCAGCCCCAGCATTTT
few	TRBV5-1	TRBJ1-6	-	CASRDNDDSPLHF	TGCGCCAGTCGGGACAACGACGATTCACCCCTCCACTTT
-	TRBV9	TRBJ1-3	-	CASSLAGGRSGNTIYF	TGTGCCAGCAGCCTTGCCGGGGGTCGCTCTGGAAACACCATATATTTT
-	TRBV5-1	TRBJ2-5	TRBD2	CASSLGIAGGLGMETQYF	TGCGCCAGCAGCTTAGGAATAGCGGGGGGGCTCGGGATGGAGACCCAGTACTTC
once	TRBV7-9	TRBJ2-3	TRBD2	CASSLSGVGTDTQYF	TGTGCCAGCAGCTTAAGCGGGGTTGGGACAGATACGCAGTATTTT
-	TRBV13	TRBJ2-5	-	CASSEASDQETQYF	TGTGCCAGCAGTGAAGCGTCAGACCAAGAGACCCAGTACTTC
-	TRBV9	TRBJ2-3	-	CASSVRSGFSTDTQYF	TGTGCCAGCAGCGTCAGGTCAGGCTTTAGCACAGATACGCAGTATTTT
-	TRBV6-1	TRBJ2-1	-	CASSVWANNEQFF	TGTGCCAGCAGTGTCTGGGCTAACAATGAGCAGTTCTTC